This passage covers 5 T cell receptor beta chains from one sample sequenced in a study of blood T cell repertoires in COVID-19. Some clones are missing from TCRdb's copy, which holds only in-frame ones; the method was immunoSEQ multiplex PCR. This sample has 120,000 or so clones, with 65% to 80% found just once. The sequenced sample was peripheral blood. The receptors were gathered from an older woman with acute or convalescent COVID-19.

The chain couples TRBV4-1 to TRBJ2-3; TRBD2 matches 8 bases. The length of the CDR3 is 17 residues. Germline CDR1 MGHRA, CDR2 YSYEKL. Trimming at V came to 4 bases and at J to 0 bases, leaving 9 bases not matched to a gene. CDR3 coding DNA: TGCGCCAGCAGCCGATTTATTAGCGGGACTAGCACAGATACGCAGTATTTT. Its translation: CASSRFISGTSTDTQYF.

The rearrangement joins TRBV9 to TRBJ1-1, with D possibly being TRBD1 (6 bases). The germline V gene encodes CDR1 SGDLS and CDR2 YYNGEE. V was shortened by 0 bases and J by 5 bases, with 14 bases between the two germline ends. This CDR3 has 15 residues. CDR3 protein: CASSVAQGRDTEAFF. The CDR3 DNA reads as TGTGCCAGCAGCGTAGCCCAGGGGAGGGATACTGAAGCTTTCTTT. Supplemented by reference TRBV9 and TRBJ1-1, the full variable domain reads DSGVTQTPKHLITATGQRVTLRCSPRSGDLSVYWYQQSLDQGLQFLIQYYNGEERAKGNILERFSAQQFPDLHSELNLSSLELGDSALYFCASSVAQGRDTEAFFGQGTRLTVV.

This clone was seen only once. This rearrangement joins TRBV19 to TRBJ1-4; D remains unclear. This CDR3 is built from 12 residues. V was cut by 3 bases and J by 8 bases, with 7 bases left in between. Germline V CDR1 and CDR2: LNHDA, SQIVND (reference sequence). The CDR3 DNA is TGTGCCAGTAGTATTCAACAAGAAAAACTGTTTTTT. This codes for CASSIQQEKLFF.

This clone has a handful of counts. The rearrangement joins TRBV10-1 to TRBJ2-2, with 9 positions matching TRBD1. With V trimmed by 6 bases and J by 5 bases, 7 bases remained unmatched. Germline values: CDR1 WNHNN, CDR2 SYGVQD (reference sequence). This CDR3 has 15 amino acids. The CDR3 DNA is TGCGCCAGCAGCGATGGGACAGGGTGGACCGGGGAGCTGTTTTTT. Translating gives CASSDGTGWTGELFF.

V and J are TRBV5-1 and TRBJ2-4, with D possibly being TRBD1 (5 bases). Trimming cost V 0 bases and J 5 bases, with 12 bases left between them. This CDR3 is 15 amino acids long. Germline CDR1 reads SGHRS; CDR2 reads YFSETQ. The CDR3 DNA follows: TGCGCCAGCAGCTTGGCCCAGGGTAGCCAAAACATTCAGTACTTC. This sequence encodes CASSLAQGSQNIQYF.